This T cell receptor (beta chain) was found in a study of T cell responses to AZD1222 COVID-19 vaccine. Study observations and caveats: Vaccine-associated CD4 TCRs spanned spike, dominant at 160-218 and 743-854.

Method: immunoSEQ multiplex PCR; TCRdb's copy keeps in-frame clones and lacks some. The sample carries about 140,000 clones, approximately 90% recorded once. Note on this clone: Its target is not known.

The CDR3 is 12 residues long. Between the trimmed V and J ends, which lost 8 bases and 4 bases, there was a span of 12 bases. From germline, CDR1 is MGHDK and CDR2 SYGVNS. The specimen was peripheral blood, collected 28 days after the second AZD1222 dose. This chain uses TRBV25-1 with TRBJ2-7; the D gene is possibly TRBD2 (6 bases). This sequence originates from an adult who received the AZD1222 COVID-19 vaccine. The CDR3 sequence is CASSSGLYEQYF. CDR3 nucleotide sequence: TGTGCCAGCTCAAGCGGGCTATACGAGCAGTACTTC.